Here is one T cell receptor beta chain with its context. Per the original data handling: Reference gene primer amplification yielded estimated nucleated cell counts. Profiled with immunoSEQ multiplex PCR; TCRdb holds only in-frame clones, not every one. Clonal size and the V and J genes are those of that table, whereas D and trimming came from the DNA. There are around 81,000 clones in the sample; 70% to 90% occur only once, and approximately 4.4% lies in the top ten. The sample belongs to a study of blood T cell repertoires in COVID-19. In the study overall: Spain, Italy and the United States supplied samples that represented acute and convalescent COVID-19.

CDR3 length: 16 residues. Trimming stripped 2 bases from V and 5 bases from J, with 16 bases between. Germline V gene sequence: CDR1 MNHEY, CDR2 SVGEGT. The sequenced material came from peripheral blood. This TCR derives from a woman aged 80 or over with acute or convalescent COVID-19. The chain carries TRBV6-2 or TRBV6-3 and TRBJ1-5; maybe TRBD1 (5 bases). This CDR3 is CASSYRGGVYHQPQHF. The CDR3 bases are TGTGCCAGCAGTTACCGCGGAGGGGTCTACCATCAGCCCCAGCATTTT.